The 7 T cell receptor beta chains below were found in one sample sequenced in a study of shared clonotypes between healthy human individuals. Method: immunoSEQ multiplex PCR; TCRdb's copy keeps in-frame clones and lacks some. This sample has about 1.5 million clones, with 95% to 99% found just once. Sequenced input: naive CD4+ T cells sorted from blood. This sample's subset: CD45RA+ positively selected. Receptors were obtained from a man aged 30 to 45 in good health.

This chain's CDR3 is CASSRLAATQYF. The CDR3 DNA is TGTGCCAGCAGCCGACTAGCGGCTACCCAGTACTTC. The genes are TRBV7-2 and TRBJ2-5, with TRBD2 matching over 9 bases. Germline trimming cut 5 bases from V and 8 bases from J; bases unmatched to any gene: 3. Germline loops: CDR1 SGHTA, CDR2 FQGNSA. This CDR3 spans 12 amino acids. The full variable domain, rest sourced from reference TRBV7-2 and TRBJ2-5, is GAGVSQSPSNKVTEKGKDVELRCDPISGHTALYWYRQSLGQGLEFLIYFQGNSAPDKSGLPSDRFSAERTGGSVSTLTIQRTQQEDSAVYLCASSRLAATQYFGPGTRLLVL.

The J gene is TRBJ1-2, the V gene TRBV5-1; D unresolved. V was shortened by 0 bases and J by 8 bases, with 8 bases between the two germline ends. There are 12 residues in the CDR3. From germline, CDR1 is SGHRS and CDR2 YFSETQ. CDR3 amino acids: CASSLEAAGYTF. Here the CDR3 DNA reads TGCGCCAGCAGCTTGGAGGCGGCAGGCTACACCTTC.

The gene calls are TRBV15 and TRBJ1-5, with D perhaps matching TRBD1 (5 bases). V lost 1 base to trimming and J lost 4 bases, with 17 bases between them. CDR1 and CDR2 from the germline V gene are LNHNV and YYDKDF (reference sequence). This CDR3 comprises 17 residues. CDR3 coding DNA: TGTGCCACCAGCAGAGGAGGGGCGAGCAGCGTTAATCAGCCCCAGCATTTT. Its protein is CATSRGGASSVNQPQHF.

The J gene is TRBJ2-7, the V gene TRBV5-1; tentative D call: TRBD2 (7 bases). V shed 4 bases and J shed 5 bases, with 22 bases lying between them. The CDR3 length is 16 residues. The germline V gene encodes CDR1 SGHRS and CDR2 YFSETQ. CDR3 coding DNA: TGCGCCAGCAGCCCCAGCCGGGGGGCCGCAGCCGACGAGCAGTACTTC. Protein product: CASSPSRGAAADEQYF. The full variable domain, in which reference TRBV5-1 and TRBJ2-7 provide the parts outside the CDR3, is KAGVTQTPRYLIKTRGQQVTLSCSPISGHRSVSWYQQTPGQGLQFLFEYFSETQRNKGNFPGRFSGRQFSNSRSEMNVSTLELGDSALYLCASSPSRGAAADEQYFGPGTRLTVT.

The chain couples TRBV5-5 to TRBJ2-7, with TRBD2 matching over 10 bases. CDR1 SGHKS and CDR2 YYEKEE come from the germline V gene (reference sequence). After removal of 4 bases from V and 3 bases from J, the junction contained 4 bases not matched to a gene. The CDR3 covers 14 residues. CDR3 residues: CASSRAGGGYEQYF. The CDR3 DNA reads as TGTGCCAGCAGCCGAGCGGGAGGGGGCTACGAGCAGTACTTC.

The CDR3 DNA reads as TGTGCCAGCAGTCACCGGGACGGAGGAAGCAATCAGCCCCAGCATTTT. Its translation is CASSHRDGGSNQPQHF. The V gene is TRBV28, the J gene TRBJ1-5; possible D gene TRBD1, 5 bases. Trimming removed 5 bases at V and 1 base at J, with 15 bases between. The germline CDR1 and CDR2 sequences are MDHEN and SYDVKM. CDR3 length: 16 amino acids.

The chain employs TRBV10-2 and TRBJ2-3, with TRBD2 identical over 9 bases. Germline lookup yields CDR1 WSHSY and CDR2 SAAADI. Trimming took 4 bases from V and 6 from J; bases not matched to a gene: 5. The CDR3 loop spans 14 amino acids. CDR3 region: CASSGGLAVDTQYF. For the CDR3, the DNA is TGCGCCAGCAGTGGGGGACTAGCCGTGGATACGCAGTATTTT.